These 32 T cell receptor beta chains share one sample of origin, sequenced in a study of chemoradiotherapy in HPV16-positive cancers. Clones were read by immunoSEQ multiplex PCR, and TCRdb kept only the in-frame ones, dropping some. The table has 55,000 to 85,000 clones, 85% to 90% seen once; the top ten hold 4% to 5%. The sample here was blood, taken from a patient who underwent chemoradiotherapy. Receptor source: a human donor with HPV-associated anogenital cancer.

The chain couples TRBV30 to TRBJ1-5, with a weak D call TRBD1 (6 bases). The germline V gene encodes CDR1 GTSNPN and CDR2 SVGIG (reference sequence). V was shortened by 2 bases and J by 2 bases, with 16 bases between the two germline ends. The CDR3 totals 16 residues. The CDR3 DNA sequence: TGTGCCTGGAGTTTAAAGGGGGGTATGGGCAATCAGCCCCAGCATTTT. Encoded protein: CAWSLKGGMGNQPQHF.

This chain joins TRBV11-2 and TRBJ2-1, with 8 bases that match TRBD2. CDR1 is SGHAT and CDR2 is FQNNGV in the germline V gene. V dropped 5 bases and J dropped 4; count of bases not matched to a gene: 7. The CDR3 is 15 amino acids. The CDR3 DNA reads as TGTGCCAGCAGCCGACGACTAGCGCAATACAATGAGCAGTTCTTC. Translated, it gives CASSRRLAQYNEQFF.

This sequence joins TRBV5-1 and TRBJ1-2; the D gene is possibly TRBD1 (5 bases). CDR1 and CDR2 (germline): SGHRS, YFSETQ. The CDR3 is 16 amino acids. V was clipped by 3 bases and J by 4 bases, with 19 bases between them. The CDR3 coding sequence is TGCGCCAGCAGCTCGGGCTCTTCAGGTGGGGGCTATGGCTACACCTTC. Translating it yields CASSSGSSGGGYGYTF.

CDR3 loop: CASSLQSGPYEQYF. CDR3 DNA: TGTGCCAGCAGTTTGCAGAGTGGTCCCTACGAGCAGTACTTC. The gene calls are TRBV27 and TRBJ2-7; D unresolved. CDR1 is MNHEY, CDR2 SMNVEV, per germline (reference sequence). The CDR3 loop spans 14 amino acids. Trimming removed 3 bases at V and 2 bases at J, with 11 bases between.

This clone was detected only once. The V and J genes are TRBV5-6 and TRBJ2-5, with 7 bases lining up with TRBD1. The CDR3 sequence is 13 residues long. The V gene end was trimmed by 0 bases and the J gene end by 10 bases; junction bases not matched to a gene: 6. Per germline, CDR1 SGHDT and CDR2 YYEEEE. The CDR3 is CASSLGDRIFQYF. The CDR3, as DNA: TGTGCCAGCAGCTTGGGGGACAGAATCTTCCAGTACTTC.

J is TRBJ2-5 and V is TRBV29-1; 7 bases are shared with TRBD2. Trimming took 4 bases from V and 5 from J; bases not matched to a gene: 10. Germline V gene data show CDR1 as SQVTM and CDR2 as ANQGSEA. CDR3 length equals 14 residues. The CDR3 DNA is TGCAGCGTTGCCTCTCTAGCGGCCTTTGAGACCCAGTACTTC. Translating gives CSVASLAAFETQYF.

CDR3 residues: CASRPGGSPSYEQYF. As DNA, the CDR3 is TGTGCCAGCAGGCCAGGGGGGAGCCCCTCCTACGAGCAGTACTTC. The chain has TRBV27 and TRBJ2-7; possibly TRBD1 for D (7 bases). V lost 6 bases and J 0 bases, leaving 15 bases between the germline ends. CDR1 and CDR2 from the germline V gene are MNHEY and SMNVEV (reference sequence). CDR3 length: 15 amino acids.

This clone appeared a single time. This chain uses TRBV13 with TRBJ2-7; tentatively, D is TRBD2 (7 bases). The germline CDR1 and CDR2 sequences are PRHDT and FYEKMQ (reference sequence). CDR3 size: 19 residues. Trimming removed 6 bases from V and 3 bases from J, with 30 bases in between. CDR3 sequence: CASRLSFRAGEGRGYEQYF. Written as DNA, the CDR3 is TGTGCCAGCAGATTATCCTTCCGGGCAGGGGAGGGGAGGGGCTACGAGCAGTACTTC. The entire variable domain, with the rest obtained from reference TRBV13 and TRBJ2-7, is as follows: AAGVIQSPRHLIKEKRETATLKCYPIPRHDTVYWYQQGPGQDPQFLISFYEKMQSDKGSIPDRFSAQQFSDYHSELNMSSLELGDSALYFCASRLSFRAGEGRGYEQYFGPGTRLTVT.

DNA of the CDR3: TGCGCCAGCAAAGGGTTAGGCGATCAGCCCCAGCATTTT. Its translation: CASKGLGDQPQHF. The chain combines TRBV10-2 with TRBJ1-5; D remains unclear. V lost 7 bases and J 5 bases, leaving 12 bases between the germline ends. Germline V gives CDR1 WSHSY, CDR2 SAAADI. CDR3 length: 13 amino acids.

The chain employs TRBV5-4 and TRBJ1-1, with D tentatively TRBD1 (6 bases). The CDR3 totals 15 residues. Trimming pared 4 bases from V and 1 base from J, leaving 14 bases between. CDR1 is SGHNT and CDR2 is YYREEE in the germline V gene (reference sequence). The CDR3 coding sequence is TGTGCCAGCAGCCCCTTTTCGGGACAGAACACTGAAGCTTTCTTT. Amino acid sequence: CASSPFSGQNTEAFF.

This clone was detected only once. The gene calls are TRBV11-3 and TRBJ1-1, with D perhaps TRBD1 (6 bases). V was clipped by 1 base and J by 5 bases, with 14 bases between them. The CDR3 extends over 15 amino acids. Germline CDR1 reads SGHNT; CDR2 reads YENEEA. The CDR3 nucleotides read TGTGCCAGCAGCTTAGGCAGGGGACGAGATACTGAAGCTTTCTTT. This translates into CASSLGRGRDTEAFF.

The rearrangement uses TRBV5-8 and TRBJ2-7; TRBD2 is a possible D gene (6 bases). Germline CDR1 SGHTS, CDR2 YDEGEE. V was cut by 4 bases and J by 5 bases, with 19 bases left in between. CDR3 length equals 15 residues. The CDR3 spells CASSGGVFQRDEQYF. In DNA, the CDR3 is TGTGCCAGCAGCGGTGGGGTATTCCAGCGGGACGAGCAGTACTTC.

The chain recombines TRBV18 with TRBJ2-2; 7 bases align to TRBD1. Germline V CDR1 and CDR2: KGHSH, LQKENI. The V segment lost 1 base and the J segment 5 bases; nucleotides outside the gene matches: 7. The CDR3 is 16 residues long. CDR3 DNA: TGTGCCAGCTCACCACTGAACAGGGGAACAACCGGGGAGCTGTTTTTT. Translating it yields CASSPLNRGTTGELFF.

This rearrangement joins TRBV28 to TRBJ2-7; TRBD2 matches 9 bases. Per germline, CDR1 MDHEN and CDR2 SYDVKM. This CDR3 contains 14 residues. Trimming removed 10 bases from V and 4 bases from J; junction bases left unmatched: 11. The CDR3 region has the DNA TGTGCCACGAACGGCGAGGGACTAGCTTACGAGCAGTACTTC. Protein: CATNGEGLAYEQYF.

The chain has TRBV5-8 and TRBJ2-3, with D uncertain. CDR3 length: 14 amino acids. The V end was cut by 2 bases, the J end by 2 bases, with 9 bases between. Looked up from germline, CDR1 is SGHTS and CDR2 is YDEGEE. Here the CDR3 reads CASSFGLPTDTQYF. The CDR3 DNA is TGTGCCAGCAGCTTCGGCTTGCCCACAGATACGCAGTATTTT.

The chain employs TRBV7-2 and TRBJ1-5; D uncertain. This CDR3 has 16 amino acids. CDR1 is SGHTA and CDR2 is FQGNSA in the germline V gene. Trimming removed 1 base from V and 0 bases from J, with 10 bases in between. Here the CDR3 DNA reads TGTGCCAGCAGCTTAGAGACGGTATATAGCAATCAGCCCCAGCATTTT. Its protein is CASSLETVYSNQPQHF.

The CDR3 sequence: CASSAQGTSYNEQFF. CDR3 DNA: TGTGCCAGCAGTGCGCAGGGGACATCCTACAATGAGCAGTTCTTC. The chain couples TRBV25-1 to TRBJ2-1, with a weak D call TRBD1 (6 bases). V was pared by 4 bases and J by 1 base, with 11 bases between. The CDR3 contains 15 residues. The germline gives CDR1 MGHDK, CDR2 SYGVNS.

This clone was seen just once. The genes are TRBV2 and TRBJ2-3; perhaps TRBD2 as D (6 bases). The germline CDR1 and CDR2 sequences are SNHLY and FYNNEI. The CDR3 sequence is 15 residues long. V lost 5 bases, J lost 6 bases, and 18 bases lay in between. The CDR3, as DNA: TGTGCCAGCAGTAACCTTGGAGGGATCGGGGATACGCAGTATTTT. Its protein is CASSNLGGIGDTQYF.

The V gene is TRBV7-9, the J gene TRBJ1-6; D is unresolved. There are 16 residues in the CDR3. CDR1 is SEHNR, CDR2 FQNEAQ, per germline (reference sequence). The V gene lost 5 bases and the J gene lost 0 bases, with 11 bases spanning the gap. The CDR3 is CASSPQKSSYNSPLHF. CDR3 sequence (DNA): TGTGCCAGCAGCCCACAAAAGAGCTCCTATAATTCACCCCTCCACTTT.

This rearrangement joins TRBV2 to TRBJ2-7; the match to TRBD1 covers 7 bases. Losses at the gene ends were 2 bases for V and 0 bases for J; bases not matched to a gene: 7. Germline CDR1 and CDR2: SNHLY and FYNNEI. The CDR3 loop spans 16 amino acids. The CDR3 nucleotides read TGTGCCAGCAGTGAATGGGTGGGACAGTCCTCCTACGAGCAGTACTTC. It yields the protein CASSEWVGQSSYEQYF.

This rearrangement joins TRBV28 to TRBJ2-7; 7 nucleotides align to TRBD2. This CDR3 has 15 residues. Germline trimming cut 5 bases from V and 2 bases from J; bases unmatched to any gene: 9. Germline-derived CDR1 and CDR2 are MDHEN and SYDVKM. The chain's CDR3 is CASSPWDYITYEQYF. The CDR3 DNA is TGTGCCAGCAGTCCTTGGGACTATATAACCTACGAGCAGTACTTC.

Of note for this clone: At one boundary the junction diverges from the germline segment, which might be a read error. The rearrangement uses TRBV27 and TRBJ1-1; D unresolved. The CDR3 has 13 residues. From germline, CDR1 is MNHEY and CDR2 SMNVEV (reference sequence). The CDR3 DNA reads TGTGCGAGCAGGCAGCTTGGCAACACTGAAGCTTTCTTT. Translation: CASRQLGNTEAFF.

V usage is TRBV19 and J usage is TRBJ2-4; possible D gene TRBD2, 7 bases. CDR3 length: 18 residues. V was clipped by 0 bases and J by 1 base, with 16 bases between them. Germline V gene lookup returns CDR1 LNHDA and CDR2 SQIVND (reference sequence). The CDR3 region is CASSIDRGGGPAKNIQYF. The CDR3, as DNA: TGTGCCAGTAGTATAGATAGGGGGGGAGGCCCCGCCAAAAACATTCAGTACTTC.

This clone was found once. The rearrangement joins TRBV4-1 to TRBJ1-5, with 7 bases matching TRBD1. This CDR3 contains 17 residues. Germline V gene lookup returns CDR1 MGHRA and CDR2 YSYEKL. After removal of 9 bases from V and 9 bases from J, the junction contained 23 bases not matched to a gene. CDR3 in amino acids: CASNMKTRDNRQGPQHF. The CDR3 DNA sequence: TGCGCCAGTAACATGAAGACCCGGGACAACCGACAGGGGCCCCAGCATTTT.

This clone was picked up a small number of times. The chain joins TRBV5-1 to TRBJ1-1; D is ambiguous. CDR1 SGHRS and CDR2 YFSETQ come from the germline V gene. Trimming pared 3 bases from V and 1 base from J, leaving 10 bases between. This CDR3 has 14 amino acids. The CDR3 DNA follows: TGCGCCAGCAGCTCAAACCTAGAGAACACTGAAGCTTTCTTT. It translates to CASSSNLENTEAFF.

V and J are TRBV19 and TRBJ1-3; maybe TRBD1 (5 bases). Trimming removed 6 bases from V and 0 bases from J, with 18 bases in between. Germline values: CDR1 LNHDA, CDR2 SQIVND (reference sequence). The CDR3 contains 17 residues. In nucleotides, the CDR3 is TGTGCCAGTAGGACTTACGTTATGGACACCTCTGGAAACACCATATATTTT. It is translated as CASRTYVMDTSGNTIYF.

The V and J genes are TRBV2 and TRBJ1-3; possibly TRBD1 for D (5 bases). Germline lookup yields CDR1 SNHLY and CDR2 FYNNEI. V gave up 5 bases and J gave up 2 bases, with 10 bases separating them. The CDR3 runs 14 residues. CDR3 in amino acids: CASSLGGTGNTIYF. Written as DNA, the CDR3 is TGTGCCAGCAGTTTGGGGGGGACTGGAAACACCATATATTTT.

The chain couples TRBV18 to TRBJ1-1; maybe TRBD1 (5 bases). Germline CDR1 is KGHSH and CDR2 is LQKENI. Trimming took off 6 bases at V and 3 bases at J, with 14 bases between the two ends. This CDR3 region has 14 residues. DNA of the CDR3: TGTGCCAGCTCTCCTAGTGGGGGGGACACTGAAGCTTTCTTT. It is translated as CASSPSGGDTEAFF.

This sequence joins TRBV6-1 and TRBJ2-2; a possible D gene is TRBD2 (5 bases). The V end lost 11 bases, the J end lost 5 bases, and 15 bases lay between the germline ends. CDR3 size: 13 residues. Germline values: CDR1 MNHNS, CDR2 SASEGT. For the CDR3, the DNA is TGTGCCGTTCTGGACGGGATTACCGGGGAGCTGTTTTTT. This gives the protein CAVLDGITGELFF.

There are a few counts of this clone. This chain connects TRBV7-9 to TRBJ1-4; D is uncertain. The CDR3 contains 16 residues. Germline values: CDR1 SEHNR, CDR2 FQNEAQ (reference sequence). The V end was cut by 5 bases, the J end by 0 bases, with 13 bases between. CDR3 loop: CASSQIASATNEKLFF. The DNA of the CDR3 is TGTGCCAGCAGCCAGATCGCGAGCGCAACTAATGAAAAACTGTTTTTT.

The chain uses TRBV28 and TRBJ1-4; D uncertain. This CDR3 contains 15 residues. CDR1 and CDR2 (germline): MDHEN, SYDVKM. V was shortened by 10 bases and J by 7 bases, with 22 bases between the two germline ends. The CDR3 bases are TGTGCCACCTGGGCCTTTGGATTACAGACTGAAAAACTGTTTTTT. Encoded protein: CATWAFGLQTEKLFF.

The chain joins TRBV7-8 to TRBJ2-6; D may be TRBD2 (5 bases). The germline V and J ends were trimmed by 6 bases and 2 bases, with 5 bases remaining between them. This CDR3 has 13 amino acids. Germline V CDR1 and CDR2: SGHVS, FQNEAQ. CDR3 coding DNA: TGTGCCAGCAGGAGGGCTGGGGCCAACGTCCTGACTTTC. It yields the protein CASRRAGANVLTF.